These T cell receptor beta chains were read from a single sample in a study of shared clonotypes between healthy human individuals. TCRdb's table, derived via immunoSEQ multiplex PCR, lists solely in-frame clones and lacks some. The sample includes around 1,900,000 clones, 80% to 95% seen only once; the top ten take 1.5% to 2%. Sample: naive CD8+ T cells from PBMCs. These receptors all come from a man between 18 and 35 years old in good health. Some clones in this sample may be carry-over from other donors' samples. Both conserved end residues are trimmed from each CDR3.

j_call v_call cdr3_aa
TRBJ2-1 TRBV14 ASSQDWGEQF
TRBJ2-7 TRBV27 ASSSGNRYEQY
TRBJ2-7 TRBV19 ASSPTGYYEQY
TRBJ2-7 TRBV11-2 ASSLFRFYEQY
TRBJ2-7 TRBV7-8 ASSSRDRAYEQY
TRBJ2-1 TRBV6-4 ASSAGLAGTDNEQF
TRBJ2-3 TRBV11-2 ASSSFTDTQY
TRBJ2-7 TRBV28 ASSLAYEQY
TRBJ2-2 TRBV10-2 ASSGSGPTIKGAGELF
TRBJ2-3 TRBV27 ASSPAAQGTDTQY
TRBJ2-7 TRBV9 ASSPSGDNYEQY
TRBJ2-7 TRBV7-9 ASSYWTLSSYEQY
TRBJ1-1 TRBV7-9 ASSSSEVNTEAF
- TRBV6-4 ASRQTHSYEQY
TRBJ1-1 TRBV4-3 ASSLTGGSEAF
TRBJ2-3 TRBV10-1 ASSGQSTDTQY
TRBJ2-5 TRBV7-2 ASSPALAGGHQETQY
TRBJ2-5 TRBV11-3 ASSTRQGVFETQY
TRBJ2-2 TRBV11-2 ASRSFGTERTGELF
TRBJ2-7 TRBV2 ASRSGLAGFY
TRBJ2-7 TRBV9 ASSDTMTGYEQY
TRBJ1-5 TRBV7-8 ASSQRVGNQPQH
TRBJ2-3 TRBV9 ASSVGRGATDTQY
TRBJ2-7 TRBV9 ASSARLAGGRYEQY
TRBJ2-3 TRBV28 ASSLLGTNPDTQY
TRBJ2-1 TRBV18 ASSHGYNEQF
TRBJ1-4 TRBV6-5 ASSYSDNANEKLF